The source of this T cell receptor (beta chain) is a study of regulatory T cells in long-lasting Graves disease. Whole-study context: Over 5 years of antithyroid drugs plus positive TSH receptor antibodies defined persistent Graves' disease. Broader study findings: Persistent disease showed a preference for TRBV28, TRBJ1-2 and TRBJ2-5. TCR diversity was lower in persistent Graves' patients than in newly diagnosed ones.

This clonotype appeared many times. Its cognate antigen is unknown. TCR beta libraries were built with iRepertoire HTBI primers and Arm-PCR of CDR3 regions. TCRdb re-analysed the multiplex PCR reads in MiXCR, keeping a single row per CDR3 protein. The sample holds about 400,000 distinct CDR3 sequences, roughly 20% seen once. The time point: persistent/refractory GD, antithyroid drugs over 5 years with positive TRAb. RNA from PBMCs was the source of the TCR library. Patients were enrolled at an endocrinology department in Xi'an, China. The germline CDR1 and CDR2 sequences are SGHRS and YFSETQ. This CDR3 has 13 residues. The V and J ends lost 4 bases and 3 bases respectively, with 11 bases between them.

The sequenced sample was peripheral blood mononuclear cells (PBMCs), obtained when the disease was refractory, from a patient treated with antithyroid drugs. The TCR comes from a female donor with Graves disease. The rearrangement joins TRBV5-1 to TRBJ2-7; no firm D call. In DNA, the CDR3 is TGCGCCAGCAGCGCGACTTTCAACTACGAGCAGTACTTC. Residues: CASSATFNYEQYF.